This TCR beta chain comes out of a study of cytomegalovirus exposure and HLA in healthy donors. Germline assignment: CDR1 SGDLS and CDR2 YYNGEE. The CDR3 totals 14 residues. This clone appeared once. Its target is not known. The junction departs from germline at one end; a sequencing error may be responsible. Study-wide points: Reported performance of the classifier showed diagnosis of cytomegalovirus status with high specificity and sensitivity.

The PCR made use of 60 Vbeta and 13 Jbeta primers. The repertoire was sequenced with immunoSEQ multiplex PCR; TCRdb's copy has only in-frame clones and lacks some. The sample holds about 120,000 clones, roughly four fifths seen once. The TCR originated in a male donor in good health and CMV-seropositive. The sequenced material came from PBMCs. The J gene is TRBJ2-2, the V gene TRBV9, with TRBD2 matching over 7 bases. The CDR3: CASSVGGVVGELSF. CDR3 in DNA: TGTGCCAGCAGCGTGGGAGGGGTGGTTGGGGAGCTGTCTTTT. The full variable domain, in which reference TRBV9 and TRBJ2-2 provide the parts outside the CDR3, is DSGVTQTPKHLITATGQRVTLRCSPRSGDLSVYWYQQSLDQGLQFLIQYYNGEERAKGNILERFSAQQFPDLHSELNLSSLELGDSALYFCASSVGGVVGELSFGEGSRLTVL.